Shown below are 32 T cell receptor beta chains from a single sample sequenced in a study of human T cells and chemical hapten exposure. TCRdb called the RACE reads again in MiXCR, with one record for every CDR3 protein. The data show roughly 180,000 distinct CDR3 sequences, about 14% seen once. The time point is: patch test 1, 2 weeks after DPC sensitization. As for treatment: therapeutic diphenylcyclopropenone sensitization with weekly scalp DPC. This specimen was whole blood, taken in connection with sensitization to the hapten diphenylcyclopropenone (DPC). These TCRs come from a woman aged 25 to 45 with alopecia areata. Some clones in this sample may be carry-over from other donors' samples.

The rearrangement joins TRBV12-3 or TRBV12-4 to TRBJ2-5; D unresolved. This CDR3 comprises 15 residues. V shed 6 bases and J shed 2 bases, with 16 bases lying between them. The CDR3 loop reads CASSPPSVYQETQYF. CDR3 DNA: TGTGCCAGCAGCCCGCCCAGTGTATATCAAGAGACCCAGTACTTC.

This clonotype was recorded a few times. This CDR3 reads CASSSTGHEQYF. Here the CDR3 DNA reads TGTGCCAGCAGTTCGACAGGGCACGAGCAGTACTTC. V is TRBV12-3 or TRBV12-4 and J is TRBJ2-7; 7 positions match TRBD1. The CDR3 is 12 residues long. Unmatched junction bases numbered 2, after V lost 4 bases and J lost 5 bases.

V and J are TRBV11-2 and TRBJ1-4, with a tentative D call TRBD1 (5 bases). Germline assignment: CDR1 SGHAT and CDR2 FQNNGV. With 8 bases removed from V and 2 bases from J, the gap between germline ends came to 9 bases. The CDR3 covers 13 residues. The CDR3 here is CASRRGTNEKLFF. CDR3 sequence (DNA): TGTGCCAGCCGGAGGGGCACTAATGAAAAACTGTTTTTT.

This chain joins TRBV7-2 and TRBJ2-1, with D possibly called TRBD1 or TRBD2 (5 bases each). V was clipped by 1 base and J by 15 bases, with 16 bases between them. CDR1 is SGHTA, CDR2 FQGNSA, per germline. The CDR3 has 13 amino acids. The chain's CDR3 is CASSLDPKRGPFF. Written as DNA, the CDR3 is TGTGCCAGCAGCTTAGATCCGAAAAGGGGACCGTTCTTC.

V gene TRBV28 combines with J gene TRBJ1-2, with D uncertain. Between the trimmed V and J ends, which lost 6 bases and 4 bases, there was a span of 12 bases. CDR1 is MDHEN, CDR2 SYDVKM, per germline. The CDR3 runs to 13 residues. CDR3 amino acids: CASRQPQAYGYTF. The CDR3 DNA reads TGTGCCAGCAGACAGCCGCAGGCCTATGGCTACACCTTC.

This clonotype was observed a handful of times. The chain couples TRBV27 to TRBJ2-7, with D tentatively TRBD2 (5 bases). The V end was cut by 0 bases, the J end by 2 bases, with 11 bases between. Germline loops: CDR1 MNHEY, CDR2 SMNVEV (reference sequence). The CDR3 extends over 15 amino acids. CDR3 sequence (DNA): TGTGCCAGCAGTTTATCGATGCGGGCAGCCTACGAGCAGTACTTC. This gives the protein CASSLSMRAAYEQYF.

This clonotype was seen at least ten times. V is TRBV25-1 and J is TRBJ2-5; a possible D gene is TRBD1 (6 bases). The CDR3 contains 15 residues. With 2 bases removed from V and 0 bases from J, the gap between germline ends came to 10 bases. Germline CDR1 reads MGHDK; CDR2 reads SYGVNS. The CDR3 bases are TGTGCCAGCAGTGAAGCAGGGGCTAACCAAGAGACCCAGTACTTC. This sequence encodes CASSEAGANQETQYF. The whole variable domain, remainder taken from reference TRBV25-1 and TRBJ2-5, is EADIYQTPRYLVIGTGKKITLECSQTMGHDKMYWYQQDPGMELHLIHYSYGVNSTEKGDLSSESTVSRIRTEHFPLTLESARPSHTSQYLCASSEAGANQETQYFGPGTRLLVL.

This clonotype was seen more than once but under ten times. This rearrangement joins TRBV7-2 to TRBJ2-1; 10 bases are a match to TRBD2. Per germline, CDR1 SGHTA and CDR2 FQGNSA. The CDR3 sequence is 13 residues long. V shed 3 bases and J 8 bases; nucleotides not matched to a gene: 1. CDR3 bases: TGTGCCAGCAGCTTGGGGACTAGCGATGAGCAGTTCTTC. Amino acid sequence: CASSLGTSDEQFF.

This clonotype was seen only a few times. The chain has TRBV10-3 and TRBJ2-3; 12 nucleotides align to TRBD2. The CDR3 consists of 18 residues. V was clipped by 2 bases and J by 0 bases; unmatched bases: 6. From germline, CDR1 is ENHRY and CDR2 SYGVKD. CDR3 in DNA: TGTGCCATCAGTGAGCCAACCGGGACTAGCGGGAGCACAGATACGCAGTATTTT. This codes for CAISEPTGTSGSTDTQYF.

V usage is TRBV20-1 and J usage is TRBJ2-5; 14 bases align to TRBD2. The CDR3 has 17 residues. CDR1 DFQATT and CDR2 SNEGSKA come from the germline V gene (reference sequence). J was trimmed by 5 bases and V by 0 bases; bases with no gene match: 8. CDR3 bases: TGCAGTGCTAGAGATCCTGGGACTAGCGGGAGTTTGGAGACCCAGTACTTC. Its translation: CSARDPGTSGSLETQYF.

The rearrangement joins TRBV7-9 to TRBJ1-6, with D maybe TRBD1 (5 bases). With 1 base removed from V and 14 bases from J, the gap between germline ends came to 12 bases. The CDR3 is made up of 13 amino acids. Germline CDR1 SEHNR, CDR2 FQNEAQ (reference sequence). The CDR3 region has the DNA TGTGCCAGCAGCTTAGAAGGGGAGGGGACCCTCCACTTT. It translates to CASSLEGEGTLHF.

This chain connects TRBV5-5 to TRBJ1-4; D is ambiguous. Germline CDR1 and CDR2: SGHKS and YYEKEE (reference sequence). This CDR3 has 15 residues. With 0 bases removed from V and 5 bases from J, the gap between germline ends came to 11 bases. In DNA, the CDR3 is TGTGCCAGCAGCTTGGGTCTGACGGCCAATGAAAAACTGTTTTTT. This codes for CASSLGLTANEKLFF.

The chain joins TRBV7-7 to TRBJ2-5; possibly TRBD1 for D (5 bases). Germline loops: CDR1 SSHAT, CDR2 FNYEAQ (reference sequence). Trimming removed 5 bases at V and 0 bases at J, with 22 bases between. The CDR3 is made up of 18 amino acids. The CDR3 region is CASSNGPVGPVNQETQYF. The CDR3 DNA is TGTGCCAGCAGCAACGGCCCAGTGGGGCCCGTAAACCAAGAGACCCAGTACTTC. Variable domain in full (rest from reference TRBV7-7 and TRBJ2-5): GAGVSQSPRYKVTKRGQDVTLRCDPISSHATLYWYQQALGQGPEFLTYFNYEAQPDKSGLPSDRFSAERPEGSISTLTIQRTEQRDSAMYRCASSNGPVGPVNQETQYFGPGTRLLVL.

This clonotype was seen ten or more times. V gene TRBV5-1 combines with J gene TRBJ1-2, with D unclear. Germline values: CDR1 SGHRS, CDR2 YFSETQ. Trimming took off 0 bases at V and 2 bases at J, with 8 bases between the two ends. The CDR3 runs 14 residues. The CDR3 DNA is TGCGCCAGCAGCTTGGGCGACCGAAACTATGGCTACACCTTC. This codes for CASSLGDRNYGYTF.

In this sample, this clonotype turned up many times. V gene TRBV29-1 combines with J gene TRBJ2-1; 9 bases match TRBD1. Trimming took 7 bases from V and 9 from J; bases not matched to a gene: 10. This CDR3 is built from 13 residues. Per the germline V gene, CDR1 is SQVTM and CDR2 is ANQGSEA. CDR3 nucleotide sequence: TGCAGCGCTCGGGACAGGGATGGGACTGAGCAGTTCTTC. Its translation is CSARDRDGTEQFF.

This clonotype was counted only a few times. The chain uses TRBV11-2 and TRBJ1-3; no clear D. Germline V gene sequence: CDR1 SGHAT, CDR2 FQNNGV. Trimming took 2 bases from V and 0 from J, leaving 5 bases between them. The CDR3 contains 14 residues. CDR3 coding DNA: TGTGCCAGCAGCTTATTTGGCTCTGGAAACACCATATATTTT. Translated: CASSLFGSGNTIYF.

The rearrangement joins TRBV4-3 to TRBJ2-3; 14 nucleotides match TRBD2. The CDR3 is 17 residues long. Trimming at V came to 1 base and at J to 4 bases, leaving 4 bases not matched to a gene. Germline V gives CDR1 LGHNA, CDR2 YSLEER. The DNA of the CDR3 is TGCGCCAGCAGCCAAGGGACTAGCGGGGGGCCAGCAGATACGCAGTATTTT. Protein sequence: CASSQGTSGGPADTQYF.

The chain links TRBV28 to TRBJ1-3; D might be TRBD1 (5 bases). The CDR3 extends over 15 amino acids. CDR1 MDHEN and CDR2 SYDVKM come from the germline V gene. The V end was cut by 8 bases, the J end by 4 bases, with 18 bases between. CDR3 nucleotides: TGTGCCAGCTACAAAAACCGGGGGTCCGGAAACACCATATATTTT. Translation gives CASYKNRGSGNTIYF.

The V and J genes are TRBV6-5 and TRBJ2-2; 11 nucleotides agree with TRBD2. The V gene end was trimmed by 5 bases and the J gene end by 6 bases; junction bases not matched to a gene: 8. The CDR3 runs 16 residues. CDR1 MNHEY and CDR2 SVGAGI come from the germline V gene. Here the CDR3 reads CASSPRLAGLAGELFF. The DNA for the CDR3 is TGTGCCAGCAGTCCCCGACTAGCGGGGTTGGCCGGGGAGCTGTTTTTT.

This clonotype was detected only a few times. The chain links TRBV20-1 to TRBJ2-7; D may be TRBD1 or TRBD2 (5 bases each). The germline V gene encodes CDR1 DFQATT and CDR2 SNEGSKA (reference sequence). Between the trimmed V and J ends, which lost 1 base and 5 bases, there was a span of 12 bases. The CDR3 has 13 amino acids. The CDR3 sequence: CSARGDVRNEQYF. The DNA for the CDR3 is TGCAGTGCTAGAGGGGACGTCAGAAACGAGCAGTACTTC.

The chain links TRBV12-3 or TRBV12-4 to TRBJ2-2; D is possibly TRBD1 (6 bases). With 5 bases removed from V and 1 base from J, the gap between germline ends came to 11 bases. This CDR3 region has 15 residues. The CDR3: CASSPQGQNTGELFF. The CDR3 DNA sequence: TGTGCCAGCAGTCCTCAGGGACAGAACACCGGGGAGCTGTTTTTT.

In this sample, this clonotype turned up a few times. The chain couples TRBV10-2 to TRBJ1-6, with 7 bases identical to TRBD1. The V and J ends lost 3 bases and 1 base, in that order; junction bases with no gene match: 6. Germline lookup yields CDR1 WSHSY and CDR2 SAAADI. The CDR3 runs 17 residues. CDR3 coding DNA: TGCGCCAGCAGTGACCCCCAGACAGGGTCCTATAATTCACCCCTCCACTTT. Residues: CASSDPQTGSYNSPLHF.

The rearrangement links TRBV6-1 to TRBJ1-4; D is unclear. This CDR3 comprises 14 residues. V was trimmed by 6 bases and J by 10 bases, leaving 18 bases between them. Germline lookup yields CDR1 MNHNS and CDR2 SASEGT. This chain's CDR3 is CASSPTEIRGKLFF. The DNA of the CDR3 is TGTGCCAGCAGCCCGACTGAAATTCGCGGAAAACTGTTTTTT.

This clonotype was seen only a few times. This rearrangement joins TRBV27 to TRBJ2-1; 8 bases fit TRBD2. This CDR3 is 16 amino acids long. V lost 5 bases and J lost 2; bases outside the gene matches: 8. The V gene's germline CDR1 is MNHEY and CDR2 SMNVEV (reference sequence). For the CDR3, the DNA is TGTGCCAGCAGTGGGACGGCGGGACTAGCCTACAATGAGCAGTTCTTC. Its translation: CASSGTAGLAYNEQFF.

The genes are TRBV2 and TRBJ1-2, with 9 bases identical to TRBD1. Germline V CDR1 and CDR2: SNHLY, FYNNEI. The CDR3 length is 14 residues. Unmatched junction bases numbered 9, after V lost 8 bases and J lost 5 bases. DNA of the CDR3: TGTGCCAGCGAAACAGGGGGCAAGGTATATGGCTACACCTTC. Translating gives CASETGGKVYGYTF.

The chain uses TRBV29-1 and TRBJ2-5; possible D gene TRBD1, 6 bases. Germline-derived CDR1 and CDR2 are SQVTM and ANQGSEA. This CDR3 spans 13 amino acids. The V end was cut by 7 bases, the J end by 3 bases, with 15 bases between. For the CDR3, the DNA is TGCAGCGGCCACCTGGGGACAAAAGAGACCCAGTACTTC. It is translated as CSGHLGTKETQYF.

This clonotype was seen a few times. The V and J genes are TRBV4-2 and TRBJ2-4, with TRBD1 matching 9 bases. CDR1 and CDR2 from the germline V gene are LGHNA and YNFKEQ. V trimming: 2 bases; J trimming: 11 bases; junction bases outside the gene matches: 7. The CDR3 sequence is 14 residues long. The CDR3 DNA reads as TGTGCCAGCAGCCAACGGACAGGGGAGAGTTTTCAGTACTTC. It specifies CASSQRTGESFQYF.

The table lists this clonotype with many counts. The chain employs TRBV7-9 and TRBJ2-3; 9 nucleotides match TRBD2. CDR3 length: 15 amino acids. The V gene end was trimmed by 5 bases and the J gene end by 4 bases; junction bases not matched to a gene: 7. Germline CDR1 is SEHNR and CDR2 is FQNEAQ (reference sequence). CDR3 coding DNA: TGTGCCAGCAGCCCCATTAGCGGGAGAGCAGATACGCAGTATTTT. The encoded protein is CASSPISGRADTQYF. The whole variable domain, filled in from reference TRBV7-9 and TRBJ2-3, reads DTGVSQNPRHKITKRGQNVTFRCDPISEHNRLYWYRQTLGQGPEFLTYFQNEAQLEKSRLLSDRFSAERPKGSFSTLEIQRTEQGDSAMYLCASSPISGRADTQYFGPGTRLTVL.

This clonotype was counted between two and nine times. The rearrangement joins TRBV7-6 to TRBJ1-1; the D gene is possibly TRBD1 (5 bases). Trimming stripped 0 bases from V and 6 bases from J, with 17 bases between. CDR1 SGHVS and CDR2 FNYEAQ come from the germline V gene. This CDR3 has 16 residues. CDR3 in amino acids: CASSLAAGVAVPEAFF. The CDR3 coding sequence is TGTGCCAGCAGCTTAGCTGCGGGGGTTGCTGTCCCTGAAGCTTTCTTT.

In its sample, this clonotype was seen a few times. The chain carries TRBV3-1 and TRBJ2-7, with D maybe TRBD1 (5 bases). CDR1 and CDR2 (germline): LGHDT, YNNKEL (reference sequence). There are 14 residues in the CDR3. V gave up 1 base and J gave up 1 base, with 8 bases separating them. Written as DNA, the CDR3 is TGTGCCAGCAGCCAAGTAGGACAATCCTACGAGCAGTACTTC. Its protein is CASSQVGQSYEQYF.

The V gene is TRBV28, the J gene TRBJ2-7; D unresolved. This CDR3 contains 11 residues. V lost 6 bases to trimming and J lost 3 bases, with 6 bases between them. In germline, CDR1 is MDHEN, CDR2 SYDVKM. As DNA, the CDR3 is TGTGCCAGCAGCCGAGTCTACGAGCAGTACTTC. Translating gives CASSRVYEQYF. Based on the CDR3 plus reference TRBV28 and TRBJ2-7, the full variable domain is DVKVTQSSRYLVKRTGEKVFLECVQDMDHENMFWYRQDPGLGLRLIYFSYDVKMKEKGDIPEGYSVSREKKERFSLILESASTNQTSMYLCASSRVYEQYFGPGTRLTVT.

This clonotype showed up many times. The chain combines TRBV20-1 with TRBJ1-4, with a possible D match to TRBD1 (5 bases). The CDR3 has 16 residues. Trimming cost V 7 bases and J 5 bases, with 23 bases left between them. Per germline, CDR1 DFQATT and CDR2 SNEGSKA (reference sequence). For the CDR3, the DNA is TGCAGTGTTACCCGAAGATCCGGGACCTTAAATGAAAAACTGTTTTTT. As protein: CSVTRRSGTLNEKLFF.